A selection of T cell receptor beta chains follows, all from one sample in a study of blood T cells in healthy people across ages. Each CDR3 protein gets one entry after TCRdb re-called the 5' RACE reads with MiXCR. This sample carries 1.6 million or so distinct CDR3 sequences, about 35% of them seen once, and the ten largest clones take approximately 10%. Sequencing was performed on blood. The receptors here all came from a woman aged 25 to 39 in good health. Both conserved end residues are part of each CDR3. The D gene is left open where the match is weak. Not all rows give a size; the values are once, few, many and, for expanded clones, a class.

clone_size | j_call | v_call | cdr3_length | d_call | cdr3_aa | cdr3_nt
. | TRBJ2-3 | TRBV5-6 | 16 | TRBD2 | CASTLGQREGYHTQYF | TGTGCCAGCACCTTGGGGCAGCGGGAGGGTTACCATACGCAGTATTTT
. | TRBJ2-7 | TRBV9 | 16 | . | CASSVDAEGVPYEQYF | TGTGCCAGCAGCGTAGATGCCGAGGGGGTCCCCTACGAGCAGTACTTC
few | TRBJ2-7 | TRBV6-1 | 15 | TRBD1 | CASRESTGGFYEQYF | TGTGCCAGCAGAGAAAGTACAGGGGGATTCTACGAGCAGTACTTC
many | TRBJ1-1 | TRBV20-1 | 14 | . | CSAETGHSNAEAFF | TGCAGTGCTGAAACGGGACATAGTAACGCTGAAGCTTTCTTT
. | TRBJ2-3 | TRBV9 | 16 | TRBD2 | CASSVAAGVSTDTQYF | TGTGCCAGCAGCGTAGCGGCGGGGGTGAGCACAGATACGCAGTATTTT
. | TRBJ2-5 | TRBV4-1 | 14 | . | CASSSRQIQETQYF | TGCGCCAGCAGCTCCAGACAGATCCAAGAGACCCAGTACTTC
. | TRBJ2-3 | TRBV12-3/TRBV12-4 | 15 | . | CASSLRRNFGDTQYF | TGTGCCAGCAGTTTAAGGCGGAACTTTGGGGATACGCAGTATTTT
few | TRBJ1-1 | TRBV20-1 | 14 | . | CSATWGGPNTEAFF | TGCAGTGCTACCTGGGGGGGGCCGAACACTGAAGCTTTCTTT
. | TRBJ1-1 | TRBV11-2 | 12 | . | CASGDRWTEAFF | TGTGCCAGCGGGGACCGGTGGACTGAAGCTTTCTTT
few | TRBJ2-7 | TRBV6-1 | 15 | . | CASSEGRASPYEQYF | TGTGCCAGCAGTGAAGGTCGGGCTTCGCCCTACGAGCAGTACTTC
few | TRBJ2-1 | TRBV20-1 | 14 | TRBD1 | CSARGTGMYNEQFF | TGCAGTGCTAGGGGGACAGGGATGTACAATGAGCAGTTCTTC
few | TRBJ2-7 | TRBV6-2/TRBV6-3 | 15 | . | CASSPGLALSYEQYF | TGTGCCAGCAGTCCCGGCCTAGCTCTCTCCTACGAGCAGTACTTC
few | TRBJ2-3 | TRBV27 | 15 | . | CASSPIVELTDTQYF | TGTGCCAGCAGTCCCATCGTAGAGCTCACAGATACGCAGTATTTT
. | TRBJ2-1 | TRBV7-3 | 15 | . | CASSSGVGAYNEQFF | TGTGCCAGCAGCTCAGGGGTAGGGGCCTACAATGAGCAGTTCTTC
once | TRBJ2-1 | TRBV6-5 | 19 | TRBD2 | CASTSGGAVAGGSYNEQFF | TGTGCCAGCACTTCGGGGGGCGCGGTAGCGGGAGGCTCCTACAATGAGCAGTTCTTC
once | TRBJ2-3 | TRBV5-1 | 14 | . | CASSSGGPVDTQYF | TGCGCCAGCAGCTCCGGAGGGCCGGTAGATACGCAGTATTTT
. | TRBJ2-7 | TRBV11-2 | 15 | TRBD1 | CASRAGTGKSYEQYF | TGTGCCAGCAGGGCCGGGACAGGGAAATCCTACGAGCAGTACTTC
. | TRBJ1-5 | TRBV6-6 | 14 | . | CASSGQPGIRPQHF | TGTGCCAGCAGCGGACAGCCAGGAATCCGGCCCCAGCATTTT
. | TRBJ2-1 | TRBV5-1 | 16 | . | CASSLDGSRSYNGQFF | TGCGCCAGCAGCTTGGATGGTTCCCGCTCCTACAATGGGCAGTTCTTC
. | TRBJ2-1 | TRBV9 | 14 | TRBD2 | CASSVDGGNNEQFF | TGTGCCAGCAGCGTAGACGGGGGGAACAATGAGCAGTTCTTC
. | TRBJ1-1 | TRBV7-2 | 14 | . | CASSLAHGNTEAFF | TGTGCCAGCAGCTTAGCGCATGGGAACACTGAAGCTTTCTTT
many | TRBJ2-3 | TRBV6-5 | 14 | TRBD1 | CASSRTGGADTQYF | TGTGCCAGCAGCCGGACAGGGGGCGCAGATACGCAGTATTTT
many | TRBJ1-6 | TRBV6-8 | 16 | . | CASSYGVLVDNSPLHF | TGTGCCAGCAGTTACGGGGTCCTCGTGGATAATTCACCCCTCCACTTT
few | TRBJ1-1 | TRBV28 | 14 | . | CASSRPGEAKGAFF | TGTGCCAGCAGCCGCCCGGGGGAGGCCAAGGGAGCTTTCTTT
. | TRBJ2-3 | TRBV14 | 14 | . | CANRKGHGTDTQYF | TGTGCCAACCGAAAGGGCCACGGCACAGATACGCAGTATTTT
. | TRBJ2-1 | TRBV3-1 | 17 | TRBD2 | CASSQRRAGGQYNEQFF | TGTGCCAGCAGCCAAAGGCGAGCGGGGGGACAATACAATGAGCAGTTCTTC
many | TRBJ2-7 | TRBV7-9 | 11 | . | CASSSADEQYF | TGTGCCAGCAGCTCCGCTGACGAGCAGTACTTC